The T cell receptor beta chain described here comes from a study of tumor and adjacent non-tumor tissue in lung cancer (dated by TCRdb to 2017 to 2018). For the study in its entirety: Of the cohort, roughly 12 patients had adenocarcinoma, 2 had squamous cell carcinoma and 1 had small cell lung cancer. Ages among the approximately 15 patients ranged from about 30 to 85 years, there were around 10 men and 5 women, and disease was at TNM stage I to III. Sequencing generated a total of 125,075,908 productive TCRbeta reads, averaging approximately 3.8 million reads per sample. TCRbeta CDR3 sequencing was performed on fewer than 35 paired specimens, with one tumor sample and one normal lung sample collected per patient. The study compared bulk TCRbeta repertoires between lung tumor tissue and matched distant non-tumor lung tissue from fewer than 19 lung cancer patients. General findings and caveats noted by the study authors: A significantly larger cumulative share of the repertoire was made up by the top 100 clones in normal lung than in tumor tissue. TCR diversity was significantly higher in younger patients, and greater tumor TCR diversity was associated with shorter overall survival and shorter disease-free survival. The methods do not name the sequencing platform or mention unique molecular identifiers. Significantly higher TCR diversity (inverse Simpson) was observed in tumor tissue than in normal lung tissue (roughly 470 vs 170, P = 0.0075, Mann-Whitney U test). Peripheral blood was not sequenced, so blood TCRbeta repertoires in these lung cancer patients were not examined. Only 15 or so patients were included in the cohort, and the need for larger samples and more detailed clinical data was noted by the authors.

This clonotype was detected only once. The target of this receptor is not known. One end of the junction does not line up with germline, which may come from a read error. RNA was extracted from bulk unsorted tissue and checked for quality with a NanoDrop ND-1000 and an Agilent 2100. The donors were newly diagnosed lung cancer patients admitted for thoracic surgery in China from August to November 2014 who had not received prior chemotherapy. Patients with previous radiotherapy or chemotherapy, or with another concurrent cancer, were excluded from the study. Pieces of surgical tissue measuring about 1-2.1 cm3 were kept in RNAlater solution and stored at -80 degrees C until use. Receptor amplification or capture employed multiplex PCR. The instrument was an Illumina HiSeq 2500. TCRbeta libraries were constructed through three rounds of nested PCR with primers (Table S4) according to protocols adapted from ARM-PCR. Before sequencing, PCR products of 200-500 bp were excised from the gel and purified with the QIAquick gel extraction kit. Concerning the study's data processing: Trimmomatic was used to clean the reads, FLASH was used to merge the reads into complete CDR3 sequences, and MiTCR was used to assign the reads to V(D)J germline segments. Clonal diversity was computed as the inverse Simpson's index with VDJtools. Productive reads were defined as in-frame sequences without a premature stop codon. The public reads were reanalyzed by TCRdb: fastp trimming at Q25, MiXCR alignment, in-frame beta chains only. CDR3 protein duplicates are merged, each entry listing the most common genes and DNA. What appears here as the V and J calls and clone size reflects TCRdb's work, not the paper's. The sample table lists fewer than 85,000 distinct CDR3 sequences, approximately 73% of them with a count of one. The top ten clonotypes cover approximately 30% of the sample.

This receptor was obtained from a man aged 60-69 years with non-small cell lung cancer. The sequenced sample consisted of lung tumor tissue.

CDR3 protein: CSARDLGSVGKTIYF. The nucleotide sequence is TGCAGTGCCAGAGATTTGGGCAGCGTAGGAAAGACCATATATTTT. This chain is built from TRBV20-1 and TRBJ1-3; no D gene can be assigned with confidence. The CDR3 numbers 15 residues from cysteine through phenylalanine. The kept DNA is CDR3 alone, 45 bases in frame from the first base. According to the germline V gene (reference sequence), CDR1 reads DFQATT and CDR2 reads SNEGSKA.